A single T cell receptor (beta chain) is shown here with its context. The data belong to a study of blood T cell repertoires in COVID-19. Study information: The United States, Italy and Spain provided the acute and convalescent COVID-19 samples.

Sequenced by immunoSEQ multiplex PCR; TCRdb stores in-frame clones only, minus some. Altogether about 200,000 clones are present, about nine tenths being singletons, with the ten largest covering about 6%. The TCR was taken from a man older than 75 with acute or convalescent COVID-19. Sequencing was carried out using peripheral blood.

CDR3 bases: TGTGCCAGCAGCTTATCCCCTATGGTAGCGGGAGGAGGAAGGGATACGCAGTATTTT. As protein: CASSLSPMVAGGGRDTQYF. This chain links TRBV7-2 with TRBJ2-3; 10 bases are a match to TRBD2. The trim removed 2 bases at V and 6 bases at J, leaving 17 bases unmatched. CDR1 is SGHTA, CDR2 FQGNSA, per germline. This CDR3 is built from 19 residues. Full variable domain (missing parts from reference TRBV7-2 and TRBJ2-3): GAGVSQSPSNKVTEKGKDVELRCDPISGHTALYWYRQSLGQGLEFLIYFQGNSAPDKSGLPSDRFSAERTGGSVSTLTIQRTQQEDSAVYLCASSLSPMVAGGGRDTQYFGPGTRLTVL.